This TCR beta chain was identified during a study of cytotoxic CD8 clonotypes in ibrutinib-treated CLL. Whole-study findings and limits: Clonality at baseline surpassed age-matched healthy donors and tracked circulating CD8+ T-cell counts.

Depth targeted 1 in 200,000 to 1 in 1 million T cells, averaging approximately 9.3x coverage per clonotype. The repertoire was sequenced with immunoSEQ multiplex PCR; TCRdb's copy has only in-frame clones and lacks some. Among almost 85,000 clones, just over 85% were seen once, and the ten largest hold under 7%. The CDR3 is made up of 15 amino acids. V lost 0 bases and J lost 7, with 17 bases in between. Germline V lookup: CDR1 SGHRS, CDR2 YFSETQ. In regard to this clone: Its antigen remains unidentified.

The rearrangement links TRBV5-1 to TRBJ2-7; possible D gene TRBD2, 5 bases. This TCR derives from a human donor with chronic lymphocytic leukemia. Material: PBMCs, obtained before ibrutinib treatment. CDR3 in DNA: TGCGCCAGCAGCTTGGAGGGCCGCCCCCCGGGAGAGCAGTACTTC. Translated: CASSLEGRPPGEQYF.